The TCR beta chain described here comes from a study of shared T cell receptors in the human thymus. This clone was detected once. Measured with immunoSEQ multiplex PCR; TCRdb has only the in-frame clones, and not every one. The sample lists some 700,000 clones, 70% to 90% occurring once. V was shortened by 3 bases and J by 15 bases, with 16 bases between the two germline ends. The V gene's germline CDR1 is DFQATT and CDR2 SNEGSKA (reference sequence). This CDR3 has 11 residues. The sample was also linked to a second study, of human thymus T cells. As reported in that work: The donors were infants in Finland with congenital heart defects, otherwise immunologically healthy. Corrective heart surgery yielded the resections from which the thymus tissue came. Highly overlapping thymic repertoires in unrelated individuals were reported by related research.

V and J are TRBV20-1 and TRBJ2-3; TRBD1 might be the D (5 bases). Sequencing used thymocytes. This TCR came from a boy under three years old with a congenital heart defect. The DNA of the CDR3 is TGCAGTGCTAGTCAGGGCAGGGTAGGTTATTTT. Residues: CSASQGRVGYF.